These 2 T cell receptor beta chains were sequenced from one sample in a study of cytomegalovirus exposure and HLA in healthy donors. PCR employed 60 Vbeta and 13 Jbeta primers. Sequenced by immunoSEQ multiplex PCR; TCRdb stores in-frame clones only, minus some. The table gives tens of thousands of clones; the top ten clones make up roughly 2.6% of it. Material for sequencing was PBMCs. Receptors were obtained from a man aged 40-55 years in good health and CMV-seronegative.

V is TRBV10-2 and J is TRBJ2-3; 8 nucleotides line up with TRBD2. This CDR3 is 16 amino acids long. With 0 bases clipped from V and 5 bases from J, the junction kept 7 bases outside the gene matches. Germline V lookup: CDR1 WSHSY, CDR2 SAAADI. The CDR3 loop reads CASSESIRGGLDTQYF. DNA of the CDR3: TGCGCCAGCAGTGAGTCGATCCGGGGGGGCCTAGATACGCAGTATTTT.

The V and J genes are TRBV29-1 and TRBJ2-3; maybe TRBD1 (5 bases). Trimming left V 2 bases short and J 6 bases short, with 12 bases between. Germline V CDR1 and CDR2: SQVTM, ANQGSEA. This CDR3 comprises 13 residues. CDR3 in amino acids: CSVERDRYDTQYF. The DNA of the CDR3 is TGCAGCGTTGAAAGAGACAGATACGATACGCAGTATTTT.